The next 4 T cell receptor beta chains were all read from a single sample in a study of CD8 T cells in Susac syndrome. RNA totalling roughly 0.45 to 1 ug underwent reverse transcription with random hexamers. MiXCR, run by TCRdb on the immunoSEQ multiplex PCR reads, gives a single entry per CDR3 protein. The sample has more than 95,000 distinct CDR3 sequences, around 94% seen once; the top ten hold around 0.2%. Source material: CD8+ T cells from PBMCs. These TCRs come from a human donor with Susac syndrome.

V usage is TRBV15 and J usage is TRBJ2-2; 8 bases fit TRBD2. This CDR3 has 15 amino acids. CDR1 and CDR2 from the germline V gene are LNHNV and YYDKDF (reference sequence). J gave up 5 bases and V 5 bases, and 7 bases lay outside the gene matches. The CDR3 coding sequence is TGTGCCACCAGCCCAGCGGGAGAGCAAACCGGGGAGCTGTTTTTT. Its translation: CATSPAGEQTGELFF. Looking up the rest from reference TRBV15 and TRBJ2-2 gives the full variable domain: DAMVIQNPRYQVTQFGKPVTLSCSQTLNHNVMYWYQQKSSQAPKLLFHYYDKDFNNEADTPDNFQSRRPNTSFCFLDIRSPGLGDTAMYLCATSPAGEQTGELFFGEGSRLTVL.

The rearrangement links TRBV4-3 to TRBJ1-2; TRBD1 aligns across 7 bases. The length of the CDR3 is 15 residues. Trimming took 0 bases from V and 4 from J; bases not matched to a gene: 5. Germline CDR1 LGHNA, CDR2 YSLEER. CDR3 sequence reads: CASSQDSGGSYGYTF. In nucleotides, the CDR3 is TGCGCCAGCAGCCAAGACTCAGGGGGATCCTATGGCTACACCTTC.

This sequence joins TRBV13 and TRBJ1-2, with 7 bases identical to TRBD1. The germline gives CDR1 PRHDT, CDR2 FYEKMQ (reference sequence). Germline trimming cut 0 bases from V and 8 bases from J; bases unmatched to any gene: 3. CDR3 length: 13 amino acids. The CDR3 DNA reads as TGTGCCAGCAGCTTAGGTACAGGGGCCGGCTACACCTTC. Amino acids: CASSLGTGAGYTF.

This sequence joins TRBV12-3 or TRBV12-4 and TRBJ1-2, with 8 bases fitting TRBD1. The J segment lost 6 bases and the V segment lost 4 bases, leaving 4 bases of the junction unmatched. The CDR3 has 13 amino acids. CDR3 region: CASSSDRADGYTF. CDR3 coding DNA: TGTGCCAGCAGTTCGGACAGGGCTGATGGCTACACCTTC.